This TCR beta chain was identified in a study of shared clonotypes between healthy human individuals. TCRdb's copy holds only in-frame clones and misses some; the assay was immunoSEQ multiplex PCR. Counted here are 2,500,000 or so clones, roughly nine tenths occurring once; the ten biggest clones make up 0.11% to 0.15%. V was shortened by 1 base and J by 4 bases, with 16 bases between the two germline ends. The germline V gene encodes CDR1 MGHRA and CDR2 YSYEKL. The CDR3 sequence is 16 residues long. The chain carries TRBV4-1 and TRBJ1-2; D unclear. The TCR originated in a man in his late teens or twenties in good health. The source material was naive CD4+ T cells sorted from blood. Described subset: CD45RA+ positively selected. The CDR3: CASSQVFADPIYGYTF. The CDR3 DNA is TGCGCCAGCAGCCAAGTATTCGCAGATCCGATCTATGGCTACACCTTC.